This T cell receptor beta chain was captured by sequencing in a study of blood T cells in healthy people across ages. The CDR3 runs 18 residues. CDR1 and CDR2 (germline): MGHDK, SYGVNS. Trimming shortened V by 6 bases and J by 2 bases, and 26 bases separated the two germline ends. This clonotype was seen a few times. A second PCR, run for roughly 7 to 12 cycles, used a sample-barcoded 5' primer plus a J-beta primer mix. TCRdb redid the calling of the 5' RACE reads with MiXCR, one entry per CDR3 protein. The sample holds roughly 800,000 distinct CDR3 sequences, roughly 60% seen once. The TCR comes from a man aged 25-40 years in good health. The V call is TRBV25-1, the J call TRBJ2-7; tentatively, D is TRBD2 (5 bases). The sample taken for sequencing was blood. The CDR3 region is CASSLQSPPKRSPYEQYF. CDR3 DNA sequence: TGTGCCAGCAGCTTACAGTCTCCCCCTAAGCGGAGTCCCTACGAGCAGTACTTC.